This entry lists 5 T cell receptor beta chains sequenced from one sample in a study of control samples from healthy donors and cancer patients. Data came from immunoSEQ multiplex PCR; TCRdb stores just in-frame clones and leaves some out. The sample records about 54,000 clones, around 96% being singletons. The sample consisted of blood. Receptors originate from a woman in her twenties or thirties in good health.

This CDR3 is CASSLVGNTIYF. The CDR3 nucleotides read TGTGCCAGCAGTTTGGTTGGAAACACCATATATTTT. The rearrangement uses TRBV12-3 or TRBV12-4 and TRBJ1-3; D is uncertain. Trimming pared 3 bases from V and 3 bases from J, leaving 3 bases between. The CDR3 has 12 residues.

The rearrangement links TRBV7-2 to TRBJ1-2, with 9 bases fitting TRBD1. With V trimmed by 4 bases and J by 5 bases, 11 bases remained unmatched. The CDR3 consists of 16 residues. Germline CDR1 is SGHTA and CDR2 is FQGNSA. The CDR3 DNA sequence: TGTGCCAGCAGCTCCTACCGACAGGGGGGGTTGTATGGCTACACCTTC. Translating gives CASSSYRQGGLYGYTF. Looking up the rest from reference TRBV7-2 and TRBJ1-2 gives the full variable domain: GAGVSQSPSNKVTEKGKDVELRCDPISGHTALYWYRQSLGQGLEFLIYFQGNSAPDKSGLPSDRFSAERTGGSVSTLTIQRTQQEDSAVYLCASSSYRQGGLYGYTFGSGTRLTVV.

The chain employs TRBV19 and TRBJ2-2; 11 nucleotides agree with TRBD2. CDR1 and CDR2 from the germline V gene are LNHDA and SQIVND (reference sequence). V was pared by 5 bases and J by 7 bases, with 0 bases of the junction left unmatched. This CDR3 has 13 amino acids. DNA of the CDR3: TGTGCCAGTAGTGGGACTAGCGGCGGGGAGCTGTTTTTT. Its translation: CASSGTSGGELFF.

The rearrangement joins TRBV30 to TRBJ1-3; the D gene is possibly TRBD1 (6 bases). V gave up 0 bases and J gave up 1 base, with 10 bases separating them. Germline values: CDR1 GTSNPN, CDR2 SVGIG (reference sequence). This CDR3 contains 15 residues. The CDR3 loop is CAWSVQGSSGNTIYF. In DNA, the CDR3 is TGTGCCTGGAGTGTACAGGGCTCTTCTGGAAACACCATATATTTT.

The J gene is TRBJ2-5, the V gene TRBV7-6; D remains unclear. The CDR3 contains 13 residues. V lost 0 bases and J 2 bases, leaving 4 bases between the germline ends. Per the germline V gene, CDR1 is SGHVS and CDR2 is FNYEAQ. DNA of the CDR3: TGTGCCAGCAGCTTAGCGATTCAAGAGACCCAGTACTTC. Translation gives CASSLAIQETQYF.